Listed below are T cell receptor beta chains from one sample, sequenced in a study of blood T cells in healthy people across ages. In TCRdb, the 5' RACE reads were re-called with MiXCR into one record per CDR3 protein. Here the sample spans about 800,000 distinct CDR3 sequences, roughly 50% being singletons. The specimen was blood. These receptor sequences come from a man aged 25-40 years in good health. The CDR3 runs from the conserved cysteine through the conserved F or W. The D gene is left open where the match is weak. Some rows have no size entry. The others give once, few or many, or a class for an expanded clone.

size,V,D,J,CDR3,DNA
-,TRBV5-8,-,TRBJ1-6,CASSIGVYNSPLHF,TGTGCCAGCAGTATTGGGGTATATAATTCACCCCTCCACTTT
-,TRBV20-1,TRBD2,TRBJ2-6,CSARRGDEFLPSGANVLTF,TGCAGTGCTAGGCGGGGGGACGAGTTCCTTCCATCTGGGGCCAACGTCCTGACTTTC
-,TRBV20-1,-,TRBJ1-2,CSARENGGGYGYTF,TGCAGTGCTAGAGAGAACGGGGGAGGGTATGGCTACACCTTC
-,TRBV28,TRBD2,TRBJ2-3,CASSLGGRSSDTQYF,TGTGCCAGCAGTTTAGGCGGGAGGAGCTCAGATACGCAGTATTTT
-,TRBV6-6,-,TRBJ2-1,CASSHPNTEQFF,TGTGCCAGCAGCCACCCGAATACTGAGCAGTTCTTC
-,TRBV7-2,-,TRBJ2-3,CASSLQQSSTDTQYF,TGTGCCAGCAGCTTACAACAGTCTAGCACAGATACGCAGTATTTT
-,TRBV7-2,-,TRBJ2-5,CASSFVYGVGLETQYF,TGTGCCAGCAGCTTTGTTTACGGAGTGGGCCTAGAGACCCAGTACTTC
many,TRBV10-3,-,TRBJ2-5,CAISQQLGTQETQYF,TGTGCCATCAGTCAACAACTAGGTACCCAAGAGACCCAGTACTTC
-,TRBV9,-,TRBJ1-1,CASSVQSNTEAFF,TGTGCCAGCAGCGTACAGTCAAACACTGAAGCTTTCTTT
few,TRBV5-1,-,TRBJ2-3,CASSLRAGSGDTQYF,TGCGCCAGCAGCTTGAGGGCAGGGAGTGGAGATACGCAGTATTTT
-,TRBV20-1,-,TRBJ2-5,CSANGRETQYF,TGCAGTGCTAATGGTCGAGAGACCCAGTACTTC
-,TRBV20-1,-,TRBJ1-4,CSARERQENEKLFF,TGCAGTGCTAGAGAACGACAGGAAAATGAAAAACTGTTTTTT
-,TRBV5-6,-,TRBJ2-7,CASSFGGGSSYEQYF,TGTGCCAGCAGCTTCGGGGGCGGGAGCTCCTACGAGCAGTACTTC
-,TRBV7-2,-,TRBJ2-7,CASSLAPSQAYEQYF,TGTGCCAGCAGCTTAGCCCCAAGCCAGGCCTACGAGCAGTACTTC
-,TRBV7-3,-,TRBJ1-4,CASSLSGREGEKLFF,TGTGCCAGCAGCTTAAGCGGACGGGAAGGAGAAAAACTGTTTTTT
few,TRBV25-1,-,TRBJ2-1,CASSEQRLPYNEQFF,TGTGCCAGCAGTGAACAGCGGTTGCCCTACAATGAGCAGTTCTTC
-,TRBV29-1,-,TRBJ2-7,CSVGPSPDEQYF,TGCAGCGTTGGACCCTCTCCTGACGAGCAGTACTTC
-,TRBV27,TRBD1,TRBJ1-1,CASSWATAGQEAFF,TGTGCCAGCAGTTGGGCTACAGCGGGACAGGAAGCTTTCTTT
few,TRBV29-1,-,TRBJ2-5,CSGRQKTWGVQETQYF,TGCAGCGGCCGACAGAAGACCTGGGGGGTACAAGAGACCCAGTACTTC
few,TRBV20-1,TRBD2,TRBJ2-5,CSAFGLAGGVDVQETQYF,TGCAGTGCTTTCGGACTAGCGGGGGGCGTAGACGTCCAAGAGACCCAGTACTTC